A single sample gave rise to the 30 T cell receptor beta chains below, sequenced in a study of T cells after yellow fever vaccination. TCRdb independently ran MiXCR on the 5' RACE reads; one entry per CDR3 protein. The top ten clones hold roughly 2.6% of a sample with 100,000 to 150,000 distinct CDR3 sequences, 6.5% to 8% of them seen once. The sample in question was CD4+ T cells sorted from PBMCs, obtained roughly 10 days after the first yellow fever vaccination. Receptor source: a man aged 18 to 30 who received the YFV17D yellow fever vaccine.

Many counts were recorded for this clonotype. The chain uses TRBV7-9 and TRBJ2-1; 10 bases fit TRBD1. This CDR3 is 16 amino acids long. With V trimmed by 1 base and J by 7 bases, 7 bases remained unmatched. Germline V gives CDR1 SEHNR, CDR2 FQNEAQ (reference sequence). CDR3 residues: CASSLVPGQGRNEQFF. In DNA form, the CDR3 reads TGTGCCAGCAGCTTAGTACCGGGACAGGGGAGAAATGAGCAGTTCTTC. The full variable domain, with the rest looked up from reference TRBV7-9 and TRBJ2-1, is DTGVSQNPRHKITKRGQNVTFRCDPISEHNRLYWYRQTLGQGPEFLTYFQNEAQLEKSRLLSDRFSAERPKGSFSTLEIQRTEQGDSAMYLCASSLVPGQGRNEQFFGPGTRLTVL.

For this clonotype: Given a much more abundant clone one base away, this may be a read error. The genes are TRBV7-2 and TRBJ1-1; tentative D call: TRBD1 (5 bases). Germline V gene lookup returns CDR1 SGHTA and CDR2 FQGNSA. Trimming removed 7 bases at V and 4 bases at J, with 16 bases between. This CDR3 has 14 residues. CDR3 residues: CASNVRDGGTEAFF. CDR3 sequence (DNA): TGTGCCAGCAACGTACGGGACGGTGGCACTGAAGCTTTCTTT. Combining the CDR3 with reference TRBV7-2 and TRBJ1-1 gives the whole variable domain GAGVSQSPSNKVTEKGKDVELRCDPISGHTALYWYRQSLGQGLEFLIYFQGNSAPDKSGLPSDRFSAERTGGSVSTLTIQRTQQEDSAVYLCASNVRDGGTEAFFGQGTRLTVV.

This clonotype was seen repeatedly, ten times or more. This chain joins TRBV29-1 and TRBJ1-6; D is undetermined. Per germline, CDR1 SQVTM and CDR2 ANQGSEA. V shed 4 bases and J shed 6 bases, with 10 bases lying between them. The CDR3 totals 13 residues. In DNA, the CDR3 is TGCAGCGTTGGTGAGGACTTTAATTCACCCCTCCACTTT. This codes for CSVGEDFNSPLHF.

This clonotype was counted many times. This chain joins TRBV4-1 and TRBJ1-4; maybe TRBD1 (6 bases). The V and J ends lost 0 bases and 4 bases respectively, with 12 bases between them. The CDR3 is 16 residues long. Germline CDR1 reads MGHRA; CDR2 reads YSYEKL. CDR3 bases: TGCGCCAGCAGCCAAGATTTTGGACAGATTAATGAAAAACTGTTTTTT. Translating gives CASSQDFGQINEKLFF.

Many counts were recorded for this clonotype. The chain is built from TRBV7-2 and TRBJ1-3; no firm D call. Trimming pared 3 bases from V and 0 bases from J, leaving 3 bases between. This CDR3 region has 13 residues. CDR1 is SGHTA and CDR2 is FQGNSA in the germline V gene. DNA of the CDR3: TGTGCCAGCAGCTTCCACTCTGGAAACACCATATATTTT. This encodes CASSFHSGNTIYF. The full variable domain, in which reference TRBV7-2 and TRBJ1-3 provide the parts outside the CDR3, is GAGVSQSPSNKVTEKGKDVELRCDPISGHTALYWYRQSLGQGLEFLIYFQGNSAPDKSGLPSDRFSAERTGGSVSTLTIQRTQQEDSAVYLCASSFHSGNTIYFGEGSWLTVV.

This clonotype showed up just a few times. J is TRBJ1-6 and V is TRBV5-6, with 8 bases identical to TRBD1. Trimming took 0 bases from V and 5 from J; bases not matched to a gene: 4. Germline V gene sequence: CDR1 SGHDT, CDR2 YYEEEE. This CDR3 spans 16 amino acids. This CDR3 is CASSLGTGSNNSPLHF. The CDR3 bases are TGTGCCAGCAGCTTGGGGACAGGGTCAAATAATTCACCCCTCCACTTT.

Ten or more counts support this clonotype. V usage is TRBV7-2 and J usage is TRBJ2-3; D perhaps matches TRBD1 (6 bases). The CDR3 length is 12 residues. The V end was cut by 5 bases, the J end by 6 bases, with 9 bases between. The germline V gene encodes CDR1 SGHTA and CDR2 FQGNSA. CDR3 in DNA: TGTGCCAGCAGCAGTAGGGGGGATACGCAGTATTTT. Translating it yields CASSSRGDTQYF.

This clonotype showed up many times. This chain links TRBV11-2 with TRBJ2-3, with 8 nucleotides matching TRBD1. V dropped 6 bases and J dropped 0; count of bases not matched to a gene: 8. The CDR3 extends over 16 amino acids. Germline V gene sequence: CDR1 SGHAT, CDR2 FQNNGV. The CDR3 region is CASRNQGALSTDTQYF. CDR3 nucleotide sequence: TGTGCCAGCAGAAATCAGGGGGCGCTCAGCACAGATACGCAGTATTTT.

This clonotype appeared many times. The chain combines TRBV7-2 with TRBJ1-5, with TRBD1 as a possible D gene (6 bases). Deletions cut 5 bases from V and 5 bases from J, with 16 bases between. Germline CDR1 reads SGHTA; CDR2 reads FQGNSA. The CDR3 runs 15 residues. The CDR3: CASSRTGMGDQPQHF. CDR3 nucleotides: TGTGCCAGCAGCCGTACAGGGATGGGAGATCAGCCCCAGCATTTT.

This clonotype has a handful of counts. This chain connects TRBV18 to TRBJ2-2, with a possible D match to TRBD2 (6 bases). Germline V lookup: CDR1 KGHSH, CDR2 LQKENI. V was trimmed by 1 base and J by 6 bases, leaving 18 bases between them. The CDR3 runs to 17 residues. CDR3 loop: CASSPRGLSKVAGELFF. The CDR3 DNA follows: TGTGCCAGCTCACCACGGGGACTCAGTAAAGTGGCCGGGGAGCTGTTTTTT.

This clonotype was counted at least ten times. V and J are TRBV7-6 and TRBJ1-2; TRBD1 might be the D (6 bases). CDR1 is SGHVS and CDR2 is FNYEAQ in the germline V gene. The CDR3 has 13 residues. The V gene lost 1 base and the J gene lost 6 bases, with 9 bases spanning the gap. The CDR3 coding sequence is TGTGCCAGCAGCTTAGTACAGGGAGATGGCTACACCTTC. This translates into CASSLVQGDGYTF.

This clonotype was seen many times. The chain carries TRBV6-1 and TRBJ1-3; weak D call: TRBD1 (5 bases). Germline loops: CDR1 MNHNS, CDR2 SASEGT. V was shortened by 8 bases and J by 0 bases, with 17 bases between the two germline ends. The CDR3 extends over 16 amino acids. DNA of the CDR3: TGTGCCAGCGCCCCCCTCCCAGGGTCCTCTGGAAACACCATATATTTT. Its translation: CASAPLPGSSGNTIYF.

In its sample, this clonotype was seen many times. V gene TRBV12-3 or TRBV12-4 combines with J gene TRBJ2-6; tentative D call: TRBD2 (5 bases). There are 16 residues in the CDR3. Trimming pared 2 bases from V and 0 bases from J, leaving 8 bases between. The CDR3 is CASSLPGSSGANVLTF. The CDR3 bases are TGTGCCAGCAGTTTACCGGGGTCCTCTGGGGCCAACGTCCTGACTTTC.

Only a few counts were recorded for this clonotype. The chain has TRBV4-3 and TRBJ2-5; no definite D call. Trimming took 0 bases from V and 11 from J, leaving 13 bases between them. This CDR3 has 13 residues. In germline, CDR1 is LGHNA, CDR2 YSLEER. The CDR3 loop is CASSQETWGTQYF. In DNA form, the CDR3 reads TGCGCCAGCAGCCAAGAAACTTGGGGAACGCAGTACTTC.

This clonotype was counted ten times or more. The chain joins TRBV20-1 to TRBJ2-5; D gene ambiguous. Trimming pared 7 bases from V and 3 bases from J, leaving 12 bases between. The length of the CDR3 is 12 residues. Germline V gene sequence: CDR1 DFQATT, CDR2 SNEGSKA (reference sequence). CDR3 protein: CSGWGIEETQYF. As DNA, the CDR3 is TGCAGTGGGTGGGGAATTGAAGAGACCCAGTACTTC.

The sample holds many counts of this clonotype. The chain is built from TRBV7-2 and TRBJ2-7, with D possibly TRBD1 on 5 matching bases. The germline V gene has CDR1 SGHTA and CDR2 FQGNSA. Trimming left V 4 bases short and J 3 bases short, with 10 bases between. The CDR3 covers 13 residues. In DNA, the CDR3 is TGTGCCAGCAGCTACGTTCAGGGCTACGAGCAGTACGTC. As protein: CASSYVQGYEQYV.

This clonotype was seen at least ten times. The V gene is TRBV4-2, the J gene TRBJ2-3; D not resolved. Germline CDR1 and CDR2: LGHNA and YNFKEQ. V was cut by 0 bases and J by 7 bases, with 8 bases left in between. CDR3 length: 13 amino acids. The CDR3 region is CASSQERPYTQYF. For the CDR3, the DNA is TGTGCCAGCAGCCAAGAACGTCCCTATACGCAGTATTTT.

Many counts were recorded for this clonotype. The V call is TRBV23-1, the J call TRBJ2-7; D might be TRBD1 (6 bases). TRBV23-1 is reported as an ORF; its role is uncertain. The V end lost 4 bases, the J end lost 3 bases, and 13 bases lay between the germline ends. This CDR3 is 14 amino acids long. Here the CDR3 reads CASSPLTGHYEQYF. CDR3 DNA: TGCGCCAGCAGTCCGTTGACAGGCCACTACGAGCAGTACTTC.

This clonotype appeared many times. This sequence joins TRBV7-2 and TRBJ2-5; D is ambiguous. Trimming pared 1 base from V and 1 base from J, leaving 7 bases between. Germline CDR1 and CDR2: SGHTA and FQGNSA. This CDR3 has 14 amino acids. The CDR3 DNA reads as TGTGCCAGCAGCTTAGGGGCACTCCAAGAGACCCAGTACTTC. This encodes CASSLGALQETQYF. The variable domain in full, completed from reference TRBV7-2 and TRBJ2-5, reads GAGVSQSPSNKVTEKGKDVELRCDPISGHTALYWYRQSLGQGLEFLIYFQGNSAPDKSGLPSDRFSAERTGGSVSTLTIQRTQQEDSAVYLCASSLGALQETQYFGPGTRLLVL.

This clonotype has ten or more counts. CDR3 loop: CSARPYGTSGLIQYF. The CDR3 nucleotides are TGCAGTGCTAGACCCTACGGGACTAGCGGGCTGATTCAGTACTTC. The chain uses TRBV20-1 and TRBJ2-4; 12 positions agree with TRBD2. Trimming cost V 2 bases and J 10 bases; bases outside gene matches: 9. The CDR3 sequence is 15 residues long. The germline V gene has CDR1 DFQATT and CDR2 SNEGSKA (reference sequence).

This clonotype came up a few times. V gene TRBV5-1 combines with J gene TRBJ1-2, with no clear D. Germline CDR1 SGHRS, CDR2 YFSETQ. This CDR3 has 13 amino acids. V shed 4 bases and J shed 8 bases, with 15 bases lying between them. CDR3 nucleotide sequence: TGCGCCAGCAGCGATAAGATCGGGGTCGGCTACACCTTC. It codes for CASSDKIGVGYTF.

This clonotype was recorded a few times. The chain employs TRBV2 and TRBJ2-3; D is possibly TRBD1 or TRBD2 (5 bases each). Germline-derived CDR1 and CDR2 are SNHLY and FYNNEI. This CDR3 has 12 amino acids. CDR3 residues: CAARDRGDTQYF. DNA of the CDR3: TGTGCGGCGAGGGACCGGGGCGATACGCAGTATTTT.

This clonotype was counted at least ten times. The chain uses TRBV7-2 and TRBJ2-2, with D tentatively TRBD1 (5 bases). The CDR3 runs to 15 residues. Per germline, CDR1 SGHTA and CDR2 FQGNSA. The V gene lost 1 base and the J gene lost 2 bases, with 8 bases spanning the gap. In DNA form, the CDR3 reads TGTGCCAGCAGCTTAGTAAGGGGAAACACCGGGGAGCTGTTTTTT. This codes for CASSLVRGNTGELFF.

This clonotype appeared many times. This chain uses TRBV3-1 with TRBJ2-7; no reliable D call. The germline V and J ends were trimmed by 5 bases and 4 bases, with 9 bases remaining between them. Germline V gene data show CDR1 as LGHDT and CDR2 as YNNKEL (reference sequence). The CDR3 extends over 12 amino acids. The CDR3 loop reads CASSEGRYEQYF. The CDR3 nucleotides read TGTGCCAGCAGCGAAGGTCGATACGAGCAGTACTTC.

This clonotype was observed many times. J is TRBJ1-2 and V is TRBV4-2; D is unclear. The CDR3 spans 13 residues. Germline V gene lookup returns CDR1 LGHNA and CDR2 YNFKEQ. V lost 2 bases, J lost 8 bases, and 12 bases lay in between. The chain's CDR3 is CASSQTTQGGYTF. Written as DNA, the CDR3 is TGTGCCAGCAGCCAAACGACCCAAGGGGGCTACACCTTC.

This clonotype was seen only once. The V and J genes are TRBV4-2 and TRBJ2-3; D is possibly TRBD1 (5 bases). Trimming left V 5 bases short and J 2 bases short, with 23 bases between. The CDR3 contains 18 residues. Germline values: CDR1 LGHNA, CDR2 YNFKEQ. CDR3 bases: TGTGCCAGCAGCTCTGGGCTCCTCCGGAGACAGACCACAGATACGCAGTATTTT. It encodes CASSSGLLRRQTTDTQYF.

In this sample, this clonotype turned up many times. V gene TRBV4-3 combines with J gene TRBJ2-1; D may correspond to TRBD1 or TRBD2 (5 bases each). The V end was cut by 1 base, the J end by 8 bases, with 18 bases between. The CDR3 consists of 16 residues. Germline values: CDR1 LGHNA, CDR2 YSLEER. CDR3 in DNA: TGCGCCAGCAGCCAAGGGGTCATAGACCAGGGACATGAGCAGTTCTTC. It is translated as CASSQGVIDQGHEQFF.

V gene TRBV5-1 combines with J gene TRBJ2-5; 14 bases match TRBD2. V was pared by 0 bases and J by 4 bases, with 5 bases of the junction left unmatched. The CDR3 totals 17 residues. Germline values: CDR1 SGHRS, CDR2 YFSETQ. The CDR3 sequence is CASSLGLAGGPGETQYF. In nucleotides, the CDR3 is TGCGCCAGCAGCTTGGGACTAGCGGGGGGGCCGGGAGAGACCCAGTACTTC.

This clonotype was observed at least ten times. The chain is built from TRBV20-1 and TRBJ2-5; D is tentatively TRBD1 or TRBD2 (6 bases each). V lost 5 bases, J lost 2 bases, and 21 bases lay in between. CDR3 length equals 16 residues. Germline V gene lookup returns CDR1 DFQATT and CDR2 SNEGSKA (reference sequence). As DNA, the CDR3 is TGCAGTGCTGCCCGGGGTCTTGGGGGGCGACAAGAGACCCAGTACTTC. It codes for CSAARGLGGRQETQYF.

This clonotype was seen many times. The chain uses TRBV6-1 and TRBJ2-7; D possibly uses TRBD1 or TRBD2 (5 bases each). Per the germline V gene, CDR1 is MNHNS and CDR2 is SASEGT. This CDR3 comprises 13 residues. V was pared by 4 bases and J by 3 bases, with 10 bases between. The CDR3 bases are TGTGCCAGCAGTGGGACTGGGGGCTACGAGCAGTACTTC. Protein sequence: CASSGTGGYEQYF.